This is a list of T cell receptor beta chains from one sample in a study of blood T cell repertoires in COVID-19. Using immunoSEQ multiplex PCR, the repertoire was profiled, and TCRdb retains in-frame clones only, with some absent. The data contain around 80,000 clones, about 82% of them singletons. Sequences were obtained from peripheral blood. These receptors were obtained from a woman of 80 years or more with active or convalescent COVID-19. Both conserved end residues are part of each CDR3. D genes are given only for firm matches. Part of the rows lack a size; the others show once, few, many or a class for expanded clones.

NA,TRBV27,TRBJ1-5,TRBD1,CASSLSRGGNQPQHF,TGTGCCAGCAGTTTATCCAGGGGGGGCAATCAGCCCCAGCATTTT
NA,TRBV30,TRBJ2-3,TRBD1,CAFVGGTGDNLDTQYF,TGTGCCTTCGTCGGCGGGACAGGTGATAATTTGGATACGCAGTATTTT
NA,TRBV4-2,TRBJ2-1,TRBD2,CASSQDPGTSGSIKNNEQFF,TGTGCCAGCAGCCAAGATCCGGGGACTAGCGGGAGTATTAAGAACAATGAGCAGTTCTTC
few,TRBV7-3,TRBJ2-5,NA,CASSLGYQETQYF,TGTGCCAGCAGCTTAGGCTACCAAGAGACCCAGTACTTC
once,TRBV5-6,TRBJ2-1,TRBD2,CASSFRLAGNNEQFF,TGTGCCAGCAGCTTCCGACTAGCGGGAAATAATGAGCAGTTCTTC
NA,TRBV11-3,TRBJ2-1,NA,CASSQTGPSYNEQFF,TGTGCCAGCAGCCAGACAGGCCCAAGTTACAATGAGCAGTTCTTC
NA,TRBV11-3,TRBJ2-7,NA,CASSEDRFYEQYF,TGTGCCAGCAGCGAGGACAGATTCTACGAGCAGTACTTC
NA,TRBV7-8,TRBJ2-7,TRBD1,CASRVGTGAYEQYF,TGTGCCAGCAGGGTCGGGACAGGGGCCTACGAGCAGTACTTC
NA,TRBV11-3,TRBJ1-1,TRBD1,CASSLGQGRDTEAFF,TGTGCCAGCAGCTTAGGACAGGGGAGGGACACTGAAGCTTTCTTT
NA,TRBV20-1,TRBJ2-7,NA,CSASSAYYEQYF,TGCAGTGCTAGTAGCGCCTACTACGAGCAGTACTTC
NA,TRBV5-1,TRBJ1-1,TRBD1,CASSLGQGNGAEAFF,TGCGCCAGCAGCTTGGGACAGGGGAATGGAGCTGAAGCTTTCTTT
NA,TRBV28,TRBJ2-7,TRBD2,CASSSVAGGLGSEQYF,TGTGCCAGCAGTTCAGTGGCGGGAGGGTTGGGATCCGAGCAGTACTTC
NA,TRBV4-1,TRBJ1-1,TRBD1,CASSQPAGGGMNTEAFF,TGCGCCAGCAGCCAACCGGCAGGGGGCGGAATGAACACTGAAGCTTTCTTT
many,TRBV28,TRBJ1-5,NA,CASSPANQPQHF,TGTGCCAGCAGTCCAGCGAATCAGCCCCAGCATTTT
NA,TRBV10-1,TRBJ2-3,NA,CASSEYGGGTDTQYF,TGCGCCAGCAGTGAATACGGGGGAGGTACAGATACGCAGTATTTT
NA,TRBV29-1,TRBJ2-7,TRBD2,CSVAIIAGGREQYF,TGCAGCGTTGCTATCATAGCGGGAGGACGCGAGCAGTACTTC
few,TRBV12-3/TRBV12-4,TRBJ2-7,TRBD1,CASRPGQAPEQYF,TGTGCCAGCCGCCCAGGACAGGCCCCCGAGCAGTACTTC
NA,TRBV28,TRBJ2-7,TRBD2,CASTSGTIYEQYF,TGTGCTTCGACTAGCGGGACTATCTACGAGCAGTACTTC
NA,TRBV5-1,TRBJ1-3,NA,CASSGTGTGSTIYF,TGCGCCAGCAGCGGAACAGGGACGGGAAGCACCATATATTTT
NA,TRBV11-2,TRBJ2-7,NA,CASSLGVEQYF,TGTGCCAGCAGCTTAGGAGTCGAGCAGTACTTC